This entry is about one T cell receptor beta chain. The CDR3 length is 14 residues. CDR1 is SGHTA and CDR2 is FQGNSA in the germline V gene. Trimming at V came to 2 bases and at J to 7 bases, leaving 5 bases not matched to a gene. Only patients with CD8+CD57+ cell expansion on flow cytometry were chosen for sequencing. Patients had received no therapy at the time of blood sampling. These data are taken from a study of CD8+CD57+ T cells in acquired aplastic anemia. Genomic DNA, serving as template, underwent TCR beta VDJ and CDR3 profiling. TCRdb re-derived calls from the reads in MiXCR, one entry per CDR3 protein. The sample lists some 170,000 distinct CDR3 sequences; 71% were seen once.

The sequence came from a human donor with aplastic anemia. V is TRBV7-2 and J is TRBJ1-2; 9 nucleotides agree with TRBD1. Sequencing used sorted CD4+, CD8+, or CD8+CD57+ T cells (not recorded which) from PBMCs. The CDR3 is CASSLNRGPGGYTF. The CDR3 region has the DNA TGTGCCAGCAGCTTAAACAGGGGGCCTGGTGGCTACACCTTC.